Below are 15 T cell receptor beta chains sequenced from a single sample in a study of CD8 T cells in ankylosing spondylitis. TCRdb passed the 5' RACE reads through MiXCR, listing each CDR3 protein once. The table has about 39,000 distinct CDR3 sequences, around a tenth seen once. Sequenced: blood, either unsorted or a sorted T cell fraction (not recorded which). The receptors stem from a male donor with ankylosing spondylitis or in good health (not recorded which).

This rearrangement joins TRBV3-1 to TRBJ2-5, with 7 bases identical to TRBD2. The ends lost 2 bases at V and 0 bases at J; junction bases unmatched: 6. Germline values: CDR1 LGHDT, CDR2 YNNKEL (reference sequence). This CDR3 contains 16 residues. This CDR3 reads CASSQSGLPYQETQYF. The CDR3 DNA reads as TGTGCCAGCAGCCAATCGGGACTACCGTACCAAGAGACCCAGTACTTC.

The chain employs TRBV6-2 or TRBV6-3 and TRBJ2-6; unclear D gene. Trimming cost V 2 bases and J 0 bases, with 5 bases left between them. The V gene's germline CDR1 is MNHEY and CDR2 SVGEGT. The CDR3 runs 15 residues. The CDR3 spells CASSYRNSGANVLTF. For the CDR3, the DNA is TGTGCCAGCAGTTACAGGAACTCTGGGGCCAACGTCCTGACTTTC.

This clonotype was observed at least ten times. This chain uses TRBV5-4 with TRBJ2-3; 13 bases fit TRBD2. Per germline, CDR1 SGHNT and CDR2 YYREEE (reference sequence). The CDR3 runs to 15 residues. J lost 6 bases, V lost 4 bases, and 5 bases had no gene match. Here the CDR3 reads CASSKLAGGTDTQYF. CDR3 DNA sequence: TGTGCCAGCAGCAAACTAGCGGGAGGGACGGATACGCAGTATTTT.

This clonotype was picked up many times. The chain recombines TRBV20-1 with TRBJ2-1, with TRBD1 matching 8 bases. V was clipped by 8 bases and J by 4 bases; unmatched bases: 10. There are 14 residues in the CDR3. Germline values: CDR1 DFQATT, CDR2 SNEGSKA (reference sequence). CDR3 bases: TGCAGTTTCCCCATGGGACAGGAATACAATGAGCAGTTCTTC. Its translation is CSFPMGQEYNEQFF.

This clonotype was counted at least ten times. V usage is TRBV3-1 and J usage is TRBJ1-4; D not certain. V lost 1 base and J 7 bases, leaving 13 bases between the germline ends. Germline loops: CDR1 LGHDT, CDR2 YNNKEL (reference sequence). The CDR3 is 15 residues long. The CDR3 DNA is TGTGCCAGCAGCCAAGGAGGGATGCTCGGTGAAAAACTGTTTTTT. The encoded protein is CASSQGGMLGEKLFF.

This clonotype was seen many times. The V and J genes are TRBV15 and TRBJ2-1; D gene ambiguous. This CDR3 is built from 15 residues. Germline V lookup: CDR1 LNHNV, CDR2 YYDKDF (reference sequence). V lost 0 bases to trimming and J lost 3 bases, with 9 bases between them. The DNA of the CDR3 is TGTGCCACCAGCAGAGATCACGAGAGCTACAATGAGCAGTTCTTC. Translation gives CATSRDHESYNEQFF.

The sample holds many counts of this clonotype. V usage is TRBV20-1 and J usage is TRBJ2-1; 9 bases map to TRBD1. Per the germline V gene, CDR1 is DFQATT and CDR2 is SNEGSKA (reference sequence). The CDR3 has 13 residues. The CDR3 sequence is CRVSGQGGNEQFF. Here the CDR3 DNA reads TGCAGAGTCTCGGGACAGGGAGGCAATGAGCAGTTCTTC.

At least ten counts were recorded for this clonotype. The chain uses TRBV12-3 or TRBV12-4 and TRBJ1-4; 8 bases map to TRBD1. This CDR3 contains 14 residues. V was clipped by 5 bases and J by 7 bases; unmatched bases: 6. The CDR3: CASSLQGEGEKLFF. The CDR3 nucleotides are TGTGCCAGCAGTCTACAGGGGGAGGGTGAAAAACTGTTTTTT.

This clonotype was seen at least ten times. This rearrangement joins TRBV11-2 to TRBJ1-3; the match to TRBD1 covers 7 bases. V gave up 5 bases and J gave up 0 bases; unmatched junction bases: 4. CDR3 length: 15 residues. The V gene's germline CDR1 is SGHAT and CDR2 FQNNGV. The CDR3 protein is CASSNTGVSGNTIYF. The DNA for the CDR3 is TGTGCCAGCAGCAATACAGGGGTCTCTGGAAACACCATATATTTT.

The table lists this clonotype with many counts. The genes are TRBV12-3 or TRBV12-4 and TRBJ1-1; unclear D gene. V lost 3 bases and J lost 0, with 8 bases in between. The CDR3 spans 14 residues. The CDR3 spells CASSFFGMNTEAFF. The CDR3 region has the DNA TGTGCCAGCAGTTTCTTCGGGATGAACACTGAAGCTTTCTTT.

The sample holds many counts of this clonotype. The chain carries TRBV20-1 and TRBJ2-1, with 7 bases identical to TRBD2. Germline V gene lookup returns CDR1 DFQATT and CDR2 SNEGSKA (reference sequence). This CDR3 has 15 residues. V shed 3 bases, J shed 1 base, and the junction held 6 bases outside the gene matches. The CDR3 loop reads CSASVAGGSYNEQFF. The CDR3 bases are TGCAGTGCTAGCGTAGCGGGCGGTTCCTACAATGAGCAGTTCTTC.

The table lists this clonotype with many counts. The genes are TRBV7-9 and TRBJ2-1; TRBD2 might be the D (6 bases). Trimming took 1 base from V and 6 from J, leaving 7 bases between them. Per germline, CDR1 SEHNR and CDR2 FQNEAQ (reference sequence). The CDR3 runs to 13 residues. CDR3 sequence reads: CASSLGDSNEQFF. DNA for the CDR3: TGTGCCAGCAGCTTAGGGGACTCCAATGAGCAGTTCTTC.

This clonotype was detected ten times or more. The genes are TRBV12-3 or TRBV12-4 and TRBJ2-2; the D call may be TRBD1 or TRBD2 (5 bases each). The CDR3 sequence is 18 residues long. Trimming took 4 bases from V and 4 from J, leaving 22 bases between them. The CDR3 region is CASSSGTGLAAGTGELFF. CDR3 sequence (DNA): TGTGCCAGCAGTTCCGGGACGGGCCTTGCGGCGGGCACCGGGGAGCTGTTTTTT.

This clonotype appeared many times. The V call is TRBV7-9, the J call TRBJ2-5; D is ambiguous. Germline CDR1 reads SEHNR; CDR2 reads FQNEAQ (reference sequence). Trimming removed 3 bases from V and 5 bases from J, with 13 bases in between. CDR3 length: 14 residues. Here the CDR3 DNA reads TGTGCCAGCAGCTTGGCTTGGGTAGACGAGACCCAGTACTTC. Protein: CASSLAWVDETQYF. Using reference TRBV7-9 and TRBJ2-5 for the parts outside the CDR3, the full variable domain is DTGVSQNPRHKITKRGQNVTFRCDPISEHNRLYWYRQTLGQGPEFLTYFQNEAQLEKSRLLSDRFSAERPKGSFSTLEIQRTEQGDSAMYLCASSLAWVDETQYFGPGTRLLVL.

In its sample, this clonotype was seen many times. J is TRBJ1-1 and V is TRBV5-5, with a possible D match to TRBD1 (6 bases). V was shortened by 0 bases and J by 4 bases, with 10 bases between the two germline ends. Looked up from germline, CDR1 is SGHKS and CDR2 is YYEKEE (reference sequence). The CDR3 runs to 14 residues. The DNA for the CDR3 is TGTGCCAGCAGCTTGGAGCAGGGGAGCACTGAAGCTTTCTTT. It is translated as CASSLEQGSTEAFF.